A single sample gave rise to the 30 T cell receptor beta chains below, sequenced in a study of T cell responses to AZD1222 COVID-19 vaccine (dated by TCRdb to the early 2020s). The sample's time point, from its label and the paper: baseline before first vaccination. Library construction relied on the immunoSEQ multiplex PCR assay. The clones in this table, taken by TCRdb from immuneACCESS, are in-frame only. Not every clone is retained; where verified, under half of the shortfall comes from an unresolved V gene, and the cause of the rest is unknown. Across this sample there are 130,000 or so clones, with about 82% seen only once. The ten most abundant clones make up 9.5% to 15% of the sample. This specimen was peripheral blood, taken on day 0 of AZD1222 vaccination. The receptor set was obtained from an adult in good health.

The chain links TRBV2 to TRBJ1-1; D is uncertain. Trimming removed 4 bases at V and 1 base at J, with 7 bases between. In germline, CDR1 is SNHLY, CDR2 FYNNEI. This CDR3 is built from 13 residues. The chain's CDR3 is CASSVQRNTEAFF. The DNA for the CDR3 is TGTGCCAGCAGTGTCCAGCGGAACACTGAAGCTTTCTTT.

The rearrangement joins TRBV7-9 to TRBJ2-5, with D perhaps matching TRBD2 (6 bases). CDR1 SEHNR and CDR2 FQNEAQ come from the germline V gene (reference sequence). The CDR3 has 14 amino acids. The V end was cut by 4 bases, the J end by 2 bases, with 11 bases between. CDR3 DNA: TGTGCCAGCAGCTCTCCGGGACTGCAAGAGACCCAGTACTTC. Translating gives CASSSPGLQETQYF. The variable domain in full, completed from reference TRBV7-9 and TRBJ2-5, reads DTGVSQNPRHKITKRGQNVTFRCDPISEHNRLYWYRQTLGQGPEFLTYFQNEAQLEKSRLLSDRFSAERPKGSFSTLEIQRTEQGDSAMYLCASSSPGLQETQYFGPGTRLLVL.

V gene TRBV6-2 or TRBV6-3 combines with J gene TRBJ1-2; D is perhaps TRBD1 (5 bases). This CDR3 is built from 14 residues. Trimming took 5 bases from V and 7 from J, leaving 17 bases between them. Looked up from germline, CDR1 is MNHEY and CDR2 is SVGEGT. The CDR3 region has the DNA TGTGCCAGCAGTCCCGGGACGGGGAGAGGTGGCTACACCTTC. Protein product: CASSPGTGRGGYTF.

This clone was observed a single time. The CDR3 loop is CASSLGPSGRDTQYF. For the CDR3, the DNA is TGTGCCAGCAGCTTAGGACCTAGCGGGAGGGATACGCAGTATTTT. V and J are TRBV7-2 and TRBJ2-3, with 11 bases identical to TRBD2. Germline-derived CDR1 and CDR2 are SGHTA and FQGNSA. The CDR3 is 15 residues long. The ends lost 1 base at V and 6 bases at J; junction bases unmatched: 3.

The genes are TRBV5-1 and TRBJ1-1; TRBD1 matches 7 bases. V was clipped by 5 bases and J by 0 bases; unmatched bases: 7. This CDR3 has 15 amino acids. CDR1 and CDR2 from the germline V gene are SGHRS and YFSETQ. Written as DNA, the CDR3 is TGCGCCAGCAGGCCAGACAGGGTAATGAACACTGAAGCTTTCTTT. It yields the protein CASRPDRVMNTEAFF.

This chain uses TRBV19 with TRBJ1-5; D is undetermined. V dropped 3 bases and J dropped 5 bases, with 8 bases sitting between them. The CDR3 consists of 13 residues. Germline V gene data show CDR1 as LNHDA and CDR2 as SQIVND (reference sequence). CDR3 in DNA: TGTGCCAGTAGTATCCGCCCTTATCAGCCCCAGCATTTT. The encoded protein is CASSIRPYQPQHF.

The DNA for the CDR3 is TGTGCCAGCTCCCCAAGTCCTTGGACAGGGGCAAATCAGCCCCAGCATTTT. This translates into CASSPSPWTGANQPQHF. V and J are TRBV18 and TRBJ1-5; 9 bases agree with TRBD1. The junction had 13 bases not matched to a gene; V was cut back by 6 bases and J by 4 bases. CDR1 is KGHSH, CDR2 LQKENI, per germline. The CDR3 extends over 17 amino acids.

The chain joins TRBV5-4 to TRBJ1-4; D is uncertain. The germline V gene has CDR1 SGHNT and CDR2 YYREEE (reference sequence). The CDR3 extends over 15 amino acids. Trimming stripped 0 bases from V and 5 bases from J, with 11 bases between. The chain's CDR3 is CASSLAGMGNEKLFF. The CDR3, as DNA: TGTGCCAGCAGCTTGGCTGGCATGGGGAATGAAAAACTGTTTTTT.

This chain uses TRBV6-4 with TRBJ2-7; D gene unclear. CDR3 length: 11 residues. V lost 6 bases and J lost 10, with 13 bases in between. Looked up from germline, CDR1 is MRHNA and CDR2 is SNTAGT. CDR3 nucleotides: TGTGCCAGCAGACCTCCAGCCAGTCAGTACTTC. Its translation is CASRPPASQYF.

The sample holds a few counts of this clone. The chain recombines TRBV30 with TRBJ2-1; D tentatively fits TRBD1 or TRBD2 (5 bases each). The CDR3 length is 14 residues. Deletions cut 1 base from V and 2 bases from J, with 9 bases between. Germline V gene data show CDR1 as GTSNPN and CDR2 as SVGIG (reference sequence). CDR3 protein: CAWSALGAYNEQFF. The CDR3 bases are TGTGCCTGGAGTGCCCTGGGGGCCTACAATGAGCAGTTCTTC.

The chain has TRBV13 and TRBJ2-5, with 9 bases lining up with TRBD2. V lost 0 bases and J lost 3; bases outside the gene matches: 2. This CDR3 has 15 amino acids. Germline loops: CDR1 PRHDT, CDR2 FYEKMQ (reference sequence). Here the CDR3 reads CASSLGLAGKETQYF. In nucleotides, the CDR3 is TGTGCCAGCAGCTTAGGGCTAGCGGGGAAAGAGACCCAGTACTTC.

The CDR3 region is CASSSGQDYTDTQYF. In DNA, the CDR3 is TGCGCCAGCAGCTCAGGACAGGACTACACAGATACGCAGTATTTT. The genes are TRBV5-1 and TRBJ2-3; D possibly corresponds to TRBD1 (7 bases). Germline lookup yields CDR1 SGHRS and CDR2 YFSETQ. The CDR3 is 15 residues long. Trimming left V 3 bases short and J 2 bases short, with 13 bases between.

J is TRBJ2-2 and V is TRBV3-1 (or the pseudogene TRBV3-2), with D unclear. V dropped 1 base and J dropped 0 bases, with 9 bases sitting between them. The CDR3 runs to 16 residues. The germline V gene encodes CDR1 LGHDT and CDR2 YNNKEL (reference sequence). In DNA form, the CDR3 reads TGTGCCAGCAGCCAAGGGCCGACCGCGAACACCGGGGAGCTGTTTTTT. This gives the protein CASSQGPTANTGELFF.

This sequence joins TRBV29-1 and TRBJ1-1, with D possibly being TRBD1 (5 bases). Germline V CDR1 and CDR2: SQVTM, ANQGSEA. The CDR3 loop spans 13 amino acids. The V end was cut by 6 bases, the J end by 5 bases, with 16 bases between. The CDR3 is CSVIPQGSTEAFF. The CDR3 DNA sequence: TGCAGCGTCATTCCTCAGGGAAGTACTGAAGCTTTCTTT.

J is TRBJ2-2 and V is TRBV5-4, with 12 positions matching TRBD2. Per germline, CDR1 SGHNT and CDR2 YYREEE (reference sequence). The CDR3 contains 16 residues. Trimming took 5 bases from V and 3 from J; bases not matched to a gene: 5. In DNA form, the CDR3 reads TGTGCCAGCAGGGATTCTAGCGGGGGGGACACCGGGGAGCTGTTTTTT. Its protein product is CASRDSSGGDTGELFF.

V usage is TRBV7-9 and J usage is TRBJ2-7; 7 nucleotides agree with TRBD1. The CDR3 covers 18 residues. V shed 4 bases and J 6 bases; nucleotides not matched to a gene: 21. Germline V CDR1 and CDR2: SEHNR, FQNEAQ (reference sequence). The CDR3 nucleotides are TGTGCCAGCAGCTACTGGGGAAGGCAGGGGGTACTCCTAGCCGAGCAGTACTTC. Residues: CASSYWGRQGVLLAEQYF.

CDR3 loop: CASSQGSFPGHTNQPQHF. The CDR3 DNA follows: TGCGCCAGCAGCCAAGGATCTTTTCCGGGACATACCAATCAGCCCCAGCATTTT. The chain uses TRBV4-1 and TRBJ1-5; D might be TRBD1 (6 bases). CDR1 is MGHRA, CDR2 YSYEKL, per germline. Trimming took off 1 base at V and 3 bases at J, with 19 bases between the two ends. The CDR3 is 18 residues long.

The rearrangement joins TRBV20-1 to TRBJ1-1; D might be TRBD1 (5 bases). Trimming stripped 3 bases from V and 11 bases from J, with 10 bases between. The CDR3 is 10 residues long. Germline CDR1 and CDR2: DFQATT and SNEGSKA (reference sequence). In DNA, the CDR3 is TGCAGTGCTAGCAGGGACGGGGCTTTCTTT. Its translation: CSASRDGAFF.

This clone was detected only once. V and J are TRBV19 and TRBJ1-5; a weak D match, TRBD1 (5 bases). The CDR3 is made up of 15 amino acids. The V gene lost 3 bases and the J gene lost 0 bases, with 9 bases spanning the gap. Germline lookup yields CDR1 LNHDA and CDR2 SQIVND (reference sequence). The CDR3 is CASSIGGSSNQPQHF. The CDR3 DNA reads TGTGCCAGTAGTATTGGGGGAAGTAGCAATCAGCCCCAGCATTTT.

The sample holds one count of this clone. The J gene is TRBJ1-2, the V gene TRBV9; D is unresolved. From germline, CDR1 is SGDLS and CDR2 YYNGEE. CDR3 length: 15 residues. V was pared by 6 bases and J by 0 bases, with 15 bases between. The CDR3: CASTLAGRANYGYTF. DNA of the CDR3: TGTGCCAGCACATTGGCCGGGCGAGCTAACTATGGCTACACCTTC.

V gene TRBV7-9 combines with J gene TRBJ2-7; D is ambiguous. This CDR3 region has 13 residues. The V and J ends lost 2 bases and 7 bases respectively, with 12 bases between them. The germline V gene has CDR1 SEHNR and CDR2 FQNEAQ (reference sequence). CDR3 DNA: TGTGCCAGCAGCTTACGGACGGTGCAGGAGCAGTACTTC. Protein: CASSLRTVQEQYF.

This clone was observed a single time. The V gene is TRBV6-2 or TRBV6-3, the J gene TRBJ1-5; no reliable D call. Germline V gene lookup returns CDR1 MNHEY and CDR2 SVGEGT. This CDR3 has 13 amino acids. Between the trimmed V and J ends, which lost 4 bases and 0 bases, there was a span of 4 bases. Written as DNA, the CDR3 is TGTGCCAGCAGTTGGAATAGCAATCAGCCCCAGCATTTT. Translated: CASSWNSNQPQHF.

This chain links TRBV9 with TRBJ2-7; D remains ambiguous. The V gene's germline CDR1 is SGDLS and CDR2 YYNGEE. V dropped 3 bases and J dropped 2 bases, with 9 bases sitting between them. This CDR3 is 13 amino acids long. CDR3 sequence reads: CASSDGGAYEQYF. Here the CDR3 DNA reads TGTGCCAGCAGCGACGGTGGGGCCTACGAGCAGTACTTC.

The rearrangement links TRBV29-1 to TRBJ2-5; 7 nucleotides agree with TRBD1. The CDR3 is 12 amino acids. V was clipped by 7 bases and J by 2 bases; unmatched bases: 4. Germline CDR1 SQVTM, CDR2 ANQGSEA. The CDR3 loop is CSANRGQETQYF. CDR3 DNA sequence: TGCAGCGCAAACAGGGGTCAAGAGACCCAGTACTTC.

J is TRBJ1-6 and V is TRBV6-1; a possible D gene is TRBD1 (6 bases). Germline assignment: CDR1 MNHNS and CDR2 SASEGT. The ends were cut back, 3 bases at V and 7 bases at J, with 13 bases in the middle. The CDR3 sequence is 15 residues long. CDR3 coding DNA: TGTGCCAGCAGTGATTCACAGGGTGGGAATTCACCCCTCCACTTT. Its protein is CASSDSQGGNSPLHF.

This rearrangement joins TRBV9 to TRBJ1-1; 7 bases fit TRBD1. There are 16 residues in the CDR3. V was clipped by 0 bases and J by 2 bases; unmatched bases: 7. From germline, CDR1 is SGDLS and CDR2 YYNGEE. The CDR3 DNA sequence: TGTGCCAGCAGCGTAGGCACAGGGGACTCAAACACTGAAGCTTTCTTT. It yields the protein CASSVGTGDSNTEAFF.

Remarks on this clone: The identical CDR3 is also encoded by other nucleotide sequences in the sample. The chain has TRBV10-3 and TRBJ2-7; 11 bases agree with TRBD1. Germline V gives CDR1 ENHRY, CDR2 SYGVKD. CDR3 size: 15 residues. Trimming at V came to 3 bases and at J to 2 bases, leaving 3 bases not matched to a gene. CDR3 sequence: CAISDRDRGTYEQYF. For the CDR3, the DNA is TGTGCCATCAGTGACCGGGACAGGGGGACCTACGAGCAGTACTTC.

The J gene is TRBJ2-3, the V gene TRBV11-2; D call uncertain. CDR1 SGHAT and CDR2 FQNNGV come from the germline V gene. V shed 1 base and J shed 4 bases, with 6 bases lying between them. There are 13 residues in the CDR3. CDR3 region: CASSLAGADTQYF. In DNA, the CDR3 is TGTGCCAGCAGCTTAGCAGGTGCAGATACGCAGTATTTT. The whole variable domain, filled in from reference TRBV11-2 and TRBJ2-3, reads EAGVAQSPRYKIIEKRQSVAFWCNPISGHATLYWYQQILGQGPKLLIQFQNNGVVDDSQLPKDRFSAERLKGVDSTLKIQPAKLEDSAVYLCASSLAGADTQYFGPGTRLTVL.

J is TRBJ2-7 and V is TRBV24-1; TRBD1 agrees at 9 bases. The CDR3 is made up of 15 amino acids. The V gene end was trimmed by 3 bases and the J gene end by 4 bases; junction bases not matched to a gene: 6. Per the germline V gene, CDR1 is KGHDR and CDR2 is SFDVKD. The CDR3 DNA reads TGTGCCACCAGTGATCCCGGGACAGGGTATTACGAGCAGTACTTC. Translating it yields CATSDPGTGYYEQYF.

This clone appeared once. The chain has TRBV18 and TRBJ1-3; 9 bases map to TRBD1. CDR3 length equals 15 residues. V gave up 2 bases and J gave up 6 bases; unmatched junction bases: 5. The germline V gene encodes CDR1 KGHSH and CDR2 LQKENI. The CDR3 region has the DNA TGTGCCAGCTCACCAGCCGGGACAGGGTTAAACACCATATATTTT. It encodes CASSPAGTGLNTIYF. Variable domain in full (rest from reference TRBV18 and TRBJ1-3): NAGVMQNPRHLVRRRGQEARLRCSPMKGHSHVYWYRQLPEEGLKFMVYLQKENIIDESGMPKERFSAEFPKEGPSILRIQQVVRGDSAAYFCASSPAGTGLNTIYFGEGSWLTVV.